A single sample is the source of the 22 T cell receptor beta chains below, sequenced in a study of blood T cell repertoires in COVID-19. Clones were read by immunoSEQ multiplex PCR, and TCRdb kept only the in-frame ones, dropping some. The table lists a few hundred thousand clones, roughly 92% of them singletons. Sequencing input: PBMCs or T cells enriched from blood (not recorded which). The receptors shown here come from a woman aged 40 to 50 who had been exposed to COVID-19.

The chain has TRBV2 and TRBJ2-6, with TRBD1 matching over 9 bases. Germline trimming cut 4 bases from V and 4 bases from J; bases unmatched to any gene: 11. The length of the CDR3 is 18 residues. CDR1 and CDR2 from the germline V gene are SNHLY and FYNNEI. CDR3 sequence: CASSGFGTGHAGANVLTF. The CDR3 DNA follows: TGTGCCAGCAGTGGGTTCGGGACAGGGCATGCGGGGGCCAACGTCCTGACTTTC. Complete variable domain (other parts from reference TRBV2 and TRBJ2-6): EPEVTQTPSHQVTQMGQEVILRCVPISNHLYFYWYRQILGQKVEFLVSFYNNEISEKSEIFDDQFSVERPDGSNFTLKIRSTKLEDSAMYFCASSGFGTGHAGANVLTFGAGSRLTVL.

This chain connects TRBV28 to TRBJ2-7, with D unclear. The CDR3 extends over 12 amino acids. V was cut by 6 bases and J by 3 bases, with 9 bases left in between. Germline V gene lookup returns CDR1 MDHEN and CDR2 SYDVKM. CDR3: CASSRGLYEQYF. CDR3 nucleotide sequence: TGTGCCAGCAGCCGCGGCCTCTACGAGCAGTACTTC.

The chain carries TRBV24-1 and TRBJ1-1; 9 bases map to TRBD1. The length of the CDR3 is 15 residues. V trimming: 1 base; J trimming: 5 bases; junction bases outside the gene matches: 4. Germline values: CDR1 KGHDR, CDR2 SFDVKD. The CDR3: CATSDFTGGRTEAFF. In nucleotides, the CDR3 is TGTGCCACCAGTGATTTTACAGGGGGCAGGACTGAAGCTTTCTTT.

This sequence joins TRBV6-2 or TRBV6-3 and TRBJ2-7; TRBD2 agrees at 9 bases. The CDR3 has 15 residues. Germline assignment: CDR1 MNHEY and CDR2 SVGEGT. The V gene end was trimmed by 4 bases and the J gene end by 3 bases; junction bases not matched to a gene: 7. CDR3 nucleotides: TGTGCCAGCAGTTTAAGTCTAGCGGGACGCTACGAGCAGTACTTC. It yields the protein CASSLSLAGRYEQYF.

The chain employs TRBV7-2 and TRBJ2-3; TRBD2 aligns across 11 bases. From germline, CDR1 is SGHTA and CDR2 FQGNSA. This CDR3 has 14 residues. Trimming removed 5 bases from V and 14 bases from J; junction bases left unmatched: 12. The CDR3 reads CASSQGLAGGPRYF. The CDR3 coding sequence is TGTGCCAGCAGCCAAGGGCTAGCGGGGGGTCCTCGGTATTTT.

This chain uses TRBV27 with TRBJ1-2; a possible D gene is TRBD1 (5 bases). The length of the CDR3 is 14 residues. Trimming removed 4 bases from V and 8 bases from J, with 17 bases in between. The germline V gene encodes CDR1 MNHEY and CDR2 SMNVEV (reference sequence). The CDR3 region has the DNA TGTGCCAGCAGTTCTTATGGGCAGGGAGGCGGCTACACCTTC. Translated: CASSSYGQGGGYTF.

CDR3 region: CASSQAGVIHPKRGYTF. Here the CDR3 DNA reads TGTGCCAGCAGCCAGGCAGGGGTTATTCATCCGAAAAGGGGCTACACCTTC. The V and J genes are TRBV3-1 (or the pseudogene TRBV3-2) and TRBJ1-2; possible D gene TRBD1, 6 bases. V was clipped by 3 bases and J by 8 bases, with 25 bases between them. This CDR3 has 17 amino acids. Germline assignment: CDR1 LGHDT and CDR2 YNNKEL (reference sequence).

This clone was picked up one time. The chain uses TRBV7-2 and TRBJ1-5; 9 nucleotides agree with TRBD1. From germline, CDR1 is SGHTA and CDR2 FQGNSA. Trimming took 3 bases from V and 4 from J; bases not matched to a gene: 4. The CDR3 is 15 residues long. The chain's CDR3 is CASSLATGGNQPQHF. The CDR3 DNA reads as TGTGCCAGCAGCTTGGCGACAGGGGGGAATCAGCCCCAGCATTTT.

The chain employs TRBV6-2 or TRBV6-3 and TRBJ2-5; 7 bases agree with TRBD1. The CDR3 has 14 residues. With V trimmed by 0 bases and J by 7 bases, 5 bases remained unmatched. The germline CDR1 and CDR2 sequences are MNHEY and SVGEGT. The CDR3 DNA reads as TGTGCCAGCAGTTACTCGACAGGGAATCCGACCCAGTACTTC. Its translation: CASSYSTGNPTQYF.

The chain links TRBV7-2 to TRBJ1-2, with D perhaps TRBD1 (5 bases). Germline loops: CDR1 SGHTA, CDR2 FQGNSA. The CDR3 covers 14 residues. V dropped 3 bases and J dropped 6 bases, with 14 bases sitting between them. The CDR3 nucleotides are TGTGCCAGCAGCTTTAGAAGGGGAGGGAATGGCTACACCTTC. This translates into CASSFRRGGNGYTF. Full variable domain (remainder filled in from reference TRBV7-2 and TRBJ1-2): GAGVSQSPSNKVTEKGKDVELRCDPISGHTALYWYRQSLGQGLEFLIYFQGNSAPDKSGLPSDRFSAERTGGSVSTLTIQRTQQEDSAVYLCASSFRRGGNGYTFGSGTRLTVV.

The rearrangement joins TRBV21-1 to TRBJ1-2; whether TRBD1, the table's D call, matches the DNA was not checked. TRBV21-1 is marked as a pseudogene. The CDR3 consists of 15 residues. CDR3 DNA sequence: TGTGCCAGCAGCAAAAGATGGACAGGGGACTATGGCTACACCTTC. It encodes CASSKRWTGDYGYTF.

The V call is TRBV10-2, the J call TRBJ2-1; 12 bases match TRBD2. The trim removed 7 bases at V and 0 bases at J, leaving 10 bases unmatched. Per the germline V gene, CDR1 is WSHSY and CDR2 is SAAADI. The CDR3 has 18 amino acids. The CDR3 is CASTGRSTSGSSYNEQFF. CDR3 sequence (DNA): TGCGCCAGCACAGGGAGGTCGACTAGCGGGAGCTCCTACAATGAGCAGTTCTTC.

V gene TRBV7-9 combines with J gene TRBJ1-4; TRBD1 matches 8 bases. Germline V gene sequence: CDR1 SEHNR, CDR2 FQNEAQ (reference sequence). The CDR3 has 13 residues. The ends lost 5 bases at V and 5 bases at J; junction bases unmatched: 1. CDR3 loop: CASSRTGNEKLFF. The DNA of the CDR3 is TGTGCCAGCAGCCGGACAGGGAATGAAAAACTGTTTTTT.

The chain joins TRBV7-9 to TRBJ2-2; 7 bases are shared with TRBD1. Germline loops: CDR1 SEHNR, CDR2 FQNEAQ (reference sequence). J gave up 4 bases and V 2 bases, and 4 bases lay outside the gene matches. The CDR3 has 15 residues. The CDR3 DNA is TGTGCCAGCAGCTTAAGACAGGGAAGCACCGGGGAGCTGTTTTTT. Its protein product is CASSLRQGSTGELFF.

The V call is TRBV5-4, the J call TRBJ2-1; perhaps TRBD2 as D (5 bases). Germline V CDR1 and CDR2: SGHNT, YYREEE (reference sequence). Trimming took off 1 base at V and 4 bases at J, with 12 bases between the two ends. The CDR3 totals 15 residues. This chain's CDR3 is CASSLTSPPYNEQFF. CDR3 sequence (DNA): TGTGCCAGCAGCTTGACTAGTCCTCCTTACAATGAGCAGTTCTTC.

This clone has a single count. This CDR3 reads CASSMGSRTDTQYF. CDR3 sequence (DNA): TGTGCCAGTAGTATGGGTTCTAGGACAGATACGCAGTATTTT. This chain uses TRBV19 with TRBJ2-3; D not resolved. V dropped 3 bases and J dropped 3 bases, with 10 bases sitting between them. The germline V gene encodes CDR1 LNHDA and CDR2 SQIVND (reference sequence). CDR3 length: 14 amino acids.

This chain joins TRBV5-1 and TRBJ1-5; weak D call: TRBD1 (6 bases). CDR3 length: 15 residues. V was pared by 4 bases and J by 0 bases, with 11 bases between. The germline V gene encodes CDR1 SGHRS and CDR2 YFSETQ. The CDR3 coding sequence is TGCGCCAGCAGCCCCGGGACATTTAGCAATCAGCCCCAGCATTTT. Translating it yields CASSPGTFSNQPQHF.

The chain uses TRBV18 and TRBJ1-2; 7 bases agree with TRBD1. CDR1 and CDR2 (germline): KGHSH, LQKENI. The CDR3 covers 13 residues. Trimming removed 5 bases from V and 6 bases from J; junction bases left unmatched: 6. The CDR3 region is CASSSDREDGYTF. The CDR3 region has the DNA TGTGCCAGCTCATCCGACAGGGAGGATGGCTACACCTTC.

This sequence joins TRBV2 and TRBJ2-1, with 13 bases aligning to TRBD2. Germline V gene sequence: CDR1 SNHLY, CDR2 FYNNEI. Trimming cost V 5 bases and J 6 bases; bases outside gene matches: 4. CDR3 length equals 15 residues. CDR3 sequence: CASSQGTSGVNEQFF. CDR3 coding DNA: TGTGCCAGCAGTCAAGGGACTAGCGGGGTCAATGAGCAGTTCTTC.

The CDR3 here is CASSLSIPRVVIETQYF. CDR3 nucleotides: TGTGCCAGCAGCCTCTCTATCCCCAGGGTTGTCATCGAGACCCAGTACTTC. This chain links TRBV3-1 (or the pseudogene TRBV3-2) with TRBJ2-5; D is perhaps TRBD1 (5 bases). The CDR3 sequence is 17 residues long. Germline V lookup: CDR1 LGHDT, CDR2 YNNKEL (reference sequence). V shed 4 bases and J shed 5 bases, with 23 bases lying between them.

The chain couples TRBV7-8 to TRBJ1-5, with TRBD1 as a possible D gene (5 bases). Germline V CDR1 and CDR2: SGHVS, FQNEAQ. Trimming took 2 bases from V and 7 from J, leaving 15 bases between them. The CDR3 spans 15 residues. In DNA, the CDR3 is TGTGCCAGCAGCTTAAGGGGCCAGGGCACGCAGCCCCAGCATTTT. Its protein product is CASSLRGQGTQPQHF.

In this sample, this clone turned up once. V and J are TRBV7-2 and TRBJ2-2; 10 bases match TRBD1. The CDR3 runs to 15 residues. Germline V gene sequence: CDR1 SGHTA, CDR2 FQGNSA. V lost 6 bases and J lost 7; bases outside the gene matches: 8. The CDR3 sequence: CASSPGTGESGELFF. The DNA of the CDR3 is TGTGCCAGCAGTCCCGGGACAGGGGAAAGCGGGGAGCTGTTTTTT.